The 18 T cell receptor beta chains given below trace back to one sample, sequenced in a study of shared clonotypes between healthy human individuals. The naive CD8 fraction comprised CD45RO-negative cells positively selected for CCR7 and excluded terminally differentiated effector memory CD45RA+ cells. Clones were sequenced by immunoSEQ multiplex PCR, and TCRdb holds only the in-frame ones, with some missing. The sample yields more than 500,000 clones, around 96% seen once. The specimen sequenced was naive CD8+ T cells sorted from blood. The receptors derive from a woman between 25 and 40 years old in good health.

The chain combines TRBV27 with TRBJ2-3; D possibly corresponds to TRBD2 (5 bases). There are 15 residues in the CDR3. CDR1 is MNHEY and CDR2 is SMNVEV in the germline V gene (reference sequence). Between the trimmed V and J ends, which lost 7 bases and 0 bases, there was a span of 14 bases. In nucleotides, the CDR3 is TGTGCCAGCACACCCCTGCCGGGGAGCACAGATACGCAGTATTTT. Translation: CASTPLPGSTDTQYF.

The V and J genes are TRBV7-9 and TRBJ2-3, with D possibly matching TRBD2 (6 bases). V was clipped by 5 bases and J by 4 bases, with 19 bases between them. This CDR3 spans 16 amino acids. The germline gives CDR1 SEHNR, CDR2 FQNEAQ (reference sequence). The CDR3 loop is CASSPGGEWQADTQYF. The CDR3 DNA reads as TGTGCCAGCAGCCCGGGCGGGGAGTGGCAGGCAGATACGCAGTATTTT. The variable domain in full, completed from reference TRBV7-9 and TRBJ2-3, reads DTGVSQNPRHKITKRGQNVTFRCDPISEHNRLYWYRQTLGQGPEFLTYFQNEAQLEKSRLLSDRFSAERPKGSFSTLEIQRTEQGDSAMYLCASSPGGEWQADTQYFGPGTRLTVL.

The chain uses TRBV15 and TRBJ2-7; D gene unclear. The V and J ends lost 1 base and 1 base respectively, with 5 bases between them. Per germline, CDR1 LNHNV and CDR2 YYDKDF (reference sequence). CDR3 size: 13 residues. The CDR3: CATSRADSYEQYF. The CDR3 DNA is TGTGCCACCAGCAGAGCGGATTCCTACGAGCAGTACTTC.

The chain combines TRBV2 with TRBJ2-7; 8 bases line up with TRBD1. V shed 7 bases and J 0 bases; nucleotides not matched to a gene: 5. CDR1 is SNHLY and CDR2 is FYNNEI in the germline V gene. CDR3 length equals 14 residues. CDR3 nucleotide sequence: TGTGCCAGCAAGGGACAGGCCATCTCCTACGAGCAGTACTTC. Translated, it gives CASKGQAISYEQYF.

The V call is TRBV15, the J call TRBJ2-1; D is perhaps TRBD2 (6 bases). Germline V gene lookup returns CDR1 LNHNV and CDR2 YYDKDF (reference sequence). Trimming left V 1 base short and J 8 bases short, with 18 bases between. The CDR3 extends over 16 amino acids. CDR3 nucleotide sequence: TGTGCCACCAGCAGAGGTGATGCGGGGCCGGTTGATGAGCAGTTCTTC. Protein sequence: CATSRGDAGPVDEQFF.

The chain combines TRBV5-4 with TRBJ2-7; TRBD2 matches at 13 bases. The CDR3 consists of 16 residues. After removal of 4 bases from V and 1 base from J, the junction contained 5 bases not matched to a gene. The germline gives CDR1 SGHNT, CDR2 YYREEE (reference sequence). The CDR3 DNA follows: TGTGCCAGCAGCGGGTGGGGACTAGCGGGATCCTACGAGCAGTACTTC. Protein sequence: CASSGWGLAGSYEQYF.

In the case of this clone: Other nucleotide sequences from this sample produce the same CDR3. This CDR3 is CASGDRVSYEQYF. The CDR3 region has the DNA TGTGCCAGCGGGGACAGGGTTTCATACGAGCAGTACTTC. V is TRBV28 and J is TRBJ2-7; TRBD1 matches 9 bases. Germline V gene sequence: CDR1 MDHEN, CDR2 SYDVKM. Trimming at V came to 8 bases and at J to 4 bases, leaving 6 bases not matched to a gene. The CDR3 totals 13 residues.

CDR3 sequence reads: CASSLAPGNEQFF. As DNA, the CDR3 is TGCGCCAGCAGCTTGGCGCCAGGAAATGAGCAGTTCTTC. This chain joins TRBV5-1 and TRBJ2-1; unclear D gene. V was trimmed by 0 bases and J by 7 bases, leaving 8 bases between them. This CDR3 has 13 residues. Germline V lookup: CDR1 SGHRS, CDR2 YFSETQ.

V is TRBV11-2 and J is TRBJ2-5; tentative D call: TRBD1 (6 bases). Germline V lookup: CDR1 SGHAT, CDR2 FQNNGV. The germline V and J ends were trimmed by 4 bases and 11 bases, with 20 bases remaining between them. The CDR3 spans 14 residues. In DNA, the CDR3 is TGTGCCAGCAGCTCGATAGGGCCAGGGGAAGAGCAGTACTTC. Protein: CASSSIGPGEEQYF.

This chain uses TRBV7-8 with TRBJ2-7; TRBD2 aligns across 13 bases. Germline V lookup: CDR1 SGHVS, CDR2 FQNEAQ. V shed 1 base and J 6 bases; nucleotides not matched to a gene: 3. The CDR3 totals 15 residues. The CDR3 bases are TGTGCCAGCAGCTTAGAGGGACTAGCGGGATCCGAGCAGTACTTC. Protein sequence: CASSLEGLAGSEQYF. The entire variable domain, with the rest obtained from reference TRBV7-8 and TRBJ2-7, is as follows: GAGVSQSPRYKVAKRGQDVALRCDPISGHVSLFWYQQALGQGPEFLTYFQNEAQLDKSGLPSDRFFAERPEGSVSTLKIQRTQQEDSAVYLCASSLEGLAGSEQYFGPGTRLTVT.

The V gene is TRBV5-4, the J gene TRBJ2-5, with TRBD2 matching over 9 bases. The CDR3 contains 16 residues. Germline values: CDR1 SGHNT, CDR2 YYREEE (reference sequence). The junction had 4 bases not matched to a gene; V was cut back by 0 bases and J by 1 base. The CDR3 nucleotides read TGTGCCAGCAGCTTGGAAGCGGGAGGTTCCCAAGAGACCCAGTACTTC. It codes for CASSLEAGGSQETQYF.

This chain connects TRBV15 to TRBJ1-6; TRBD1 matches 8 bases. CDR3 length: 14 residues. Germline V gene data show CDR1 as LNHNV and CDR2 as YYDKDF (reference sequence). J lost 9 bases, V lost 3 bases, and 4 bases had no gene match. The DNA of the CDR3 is TGTGCCACCAGCAGCGGACAGGGTGGTTCACCCCTCCACTTT. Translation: CATSSGQGGSPLHF. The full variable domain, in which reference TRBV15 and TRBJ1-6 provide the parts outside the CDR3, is DAMVIQNPRYQVTQFGKPVTLSCSQTLNHNVMYWYQQKSSQAPKLLFHYYDKDFNNEADTPDNFQSRRPNTSFCFLDIRSPGLGDTAMYLCATSSGQGGSPLHFGNGTRLTVT.

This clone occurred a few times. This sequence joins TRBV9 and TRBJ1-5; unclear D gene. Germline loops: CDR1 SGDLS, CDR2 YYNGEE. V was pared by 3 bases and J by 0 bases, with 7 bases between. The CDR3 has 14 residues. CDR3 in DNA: TGTGCCAGCAGCGGGACGCATAGCAATCAGCCCCAGCATTTT. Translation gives CASSGTHSNQPQHF.

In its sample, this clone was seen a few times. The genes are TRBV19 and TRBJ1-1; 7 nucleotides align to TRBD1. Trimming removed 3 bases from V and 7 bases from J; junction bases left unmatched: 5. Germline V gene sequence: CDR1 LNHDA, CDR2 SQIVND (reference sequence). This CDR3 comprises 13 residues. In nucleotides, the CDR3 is TGTGCCAGTAGTATGGGGACAGCGTTTGAAGCTTTCTTT. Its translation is CASSMGTAFEAFF. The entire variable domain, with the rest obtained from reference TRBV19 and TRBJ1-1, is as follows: DGGITQSPKYLFRKEGQNVTLSCEQNLNHDAMYWYRQDPGQGLRLIYYSQIVNDFQKGDIAEGYSVSREKKESFPLTVTSAQKNPTAFYLCASSMGTAFEAFFGQGTRLTVV.

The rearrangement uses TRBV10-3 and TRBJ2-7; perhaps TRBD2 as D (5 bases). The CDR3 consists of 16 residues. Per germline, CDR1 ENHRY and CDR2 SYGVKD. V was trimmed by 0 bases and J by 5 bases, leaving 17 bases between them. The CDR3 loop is CAISESSTWTGDEQYF. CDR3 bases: TGTGCCATCAGTGAGTCGAGCACATGGACCGGGGACGAGCAGTACTTC.

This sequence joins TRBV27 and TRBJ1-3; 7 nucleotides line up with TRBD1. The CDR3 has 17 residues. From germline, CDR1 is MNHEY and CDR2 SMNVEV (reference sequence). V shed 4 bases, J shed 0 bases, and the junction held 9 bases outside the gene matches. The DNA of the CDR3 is TGTGCCAGCAGTTCACTGACAGGGTGGAGCTCTGGAAACACCATATATTTT. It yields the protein CASSSLTGWSSGNTIYF.

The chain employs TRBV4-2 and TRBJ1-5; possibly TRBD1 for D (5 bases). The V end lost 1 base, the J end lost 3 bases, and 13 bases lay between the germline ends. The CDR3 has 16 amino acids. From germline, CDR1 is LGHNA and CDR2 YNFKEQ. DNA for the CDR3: TGTGCCAGCAGCCAAGTTGGCCAGGGTAACAATCAGCCCCAGCATTTT. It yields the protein CASSQVGQGNNQPQHF.

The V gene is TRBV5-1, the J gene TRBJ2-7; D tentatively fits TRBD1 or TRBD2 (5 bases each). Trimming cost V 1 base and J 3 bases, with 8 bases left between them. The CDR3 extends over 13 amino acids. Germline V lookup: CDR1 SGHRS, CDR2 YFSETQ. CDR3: CASSLWGSYEQYF. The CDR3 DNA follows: TGCGCCAGCAGCTTGTGGGGGAGCTACGAGCAGTACTTC.